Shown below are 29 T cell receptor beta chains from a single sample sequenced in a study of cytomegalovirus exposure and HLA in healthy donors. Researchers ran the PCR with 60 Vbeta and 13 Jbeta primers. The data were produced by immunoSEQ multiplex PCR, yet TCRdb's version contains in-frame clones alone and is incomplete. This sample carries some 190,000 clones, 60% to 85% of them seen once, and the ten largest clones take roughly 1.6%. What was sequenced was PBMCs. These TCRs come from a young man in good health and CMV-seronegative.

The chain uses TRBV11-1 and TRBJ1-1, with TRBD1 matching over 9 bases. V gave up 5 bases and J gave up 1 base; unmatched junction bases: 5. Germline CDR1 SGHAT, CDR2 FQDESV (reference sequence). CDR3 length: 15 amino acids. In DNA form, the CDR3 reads TGTGCCAGCAGCACCACAGGGGGCCCGAACACTGAAGCTTTCTTT. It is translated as CASSTTGGPNTEAFF.

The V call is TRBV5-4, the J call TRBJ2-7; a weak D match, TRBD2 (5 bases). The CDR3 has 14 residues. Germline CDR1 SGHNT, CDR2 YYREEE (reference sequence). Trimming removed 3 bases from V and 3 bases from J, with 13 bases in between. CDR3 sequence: CASSSLGDNYEQYF. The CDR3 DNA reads TGTGCCAGCAGCTCCCTCGGGGATAACTACGAGCAGTACTTC.

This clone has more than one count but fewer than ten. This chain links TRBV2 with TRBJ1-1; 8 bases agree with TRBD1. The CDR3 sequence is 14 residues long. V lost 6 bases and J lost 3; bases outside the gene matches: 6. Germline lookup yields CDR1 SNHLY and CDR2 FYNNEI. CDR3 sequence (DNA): TGTGCCAGCAGGAAAACGACAGGGGACACTGAAGCTTTCTTT. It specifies CASRKTTGDTEAFF. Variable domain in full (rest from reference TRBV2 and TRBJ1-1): EPEVTQTPSHQVTQMGQEVILRCVPISNHLYFYWYRQILGQKVEFLVSFYNNEISEKSEIFDDQFSVERPDGSNFTLKIRSTKLEDSAMYFCASRKTTGDTEAFFGQGTRLTVV.

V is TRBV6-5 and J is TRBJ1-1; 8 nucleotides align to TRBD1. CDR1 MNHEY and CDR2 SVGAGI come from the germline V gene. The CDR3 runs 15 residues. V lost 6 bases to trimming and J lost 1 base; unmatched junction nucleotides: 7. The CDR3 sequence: CASSLSGTGNTEAFF. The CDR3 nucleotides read TGTGCCAGCAGCTTGTCCGGGACAGGGAACACTGAAGCTTTCTTT.

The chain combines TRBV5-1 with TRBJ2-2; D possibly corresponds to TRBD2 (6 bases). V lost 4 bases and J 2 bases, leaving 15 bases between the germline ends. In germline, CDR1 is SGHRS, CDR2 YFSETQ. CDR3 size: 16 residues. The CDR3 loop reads CASSQQLARNTGELFF. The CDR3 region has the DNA TGCGCCAGCAGCCAGCAGCTAGCGAGAAACACCGGGGAGCTGTTTTTT.

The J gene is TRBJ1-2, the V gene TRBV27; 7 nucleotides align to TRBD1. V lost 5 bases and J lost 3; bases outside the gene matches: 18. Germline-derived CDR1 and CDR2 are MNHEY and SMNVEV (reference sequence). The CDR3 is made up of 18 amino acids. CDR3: CASSVRQGQLRYDYGYTF. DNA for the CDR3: TGTGCCAGCAGTGTCCGACAGGGACAATTGAGGTATGACTATGGCTACACCTTC.

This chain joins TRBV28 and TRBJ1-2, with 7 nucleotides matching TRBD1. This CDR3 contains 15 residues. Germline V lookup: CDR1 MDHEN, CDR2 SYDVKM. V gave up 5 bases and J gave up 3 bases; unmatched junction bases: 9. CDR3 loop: CASSALGTVDYGYTF. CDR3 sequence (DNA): TGTGCCAGCAGTGCACTCGGGACAGTCGACTATGGCTACACCTTC.

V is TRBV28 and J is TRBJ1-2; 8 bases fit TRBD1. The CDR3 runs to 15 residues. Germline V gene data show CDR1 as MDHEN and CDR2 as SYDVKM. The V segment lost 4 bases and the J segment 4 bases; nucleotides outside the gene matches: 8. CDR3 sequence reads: CASSSSGGLGYGYTF. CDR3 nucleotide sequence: TGTGCCAGCAGTTCATCAGGGGGCCTCGGCTATGGCTACACCTTC.

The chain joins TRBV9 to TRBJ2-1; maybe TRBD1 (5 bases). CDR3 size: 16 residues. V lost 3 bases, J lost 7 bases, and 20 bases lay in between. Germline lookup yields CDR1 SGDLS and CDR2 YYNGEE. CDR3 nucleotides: TGTGCCAGCAGCGCTGAGACAGTGGTCGATGGGAATGAGCAGTTCTTC. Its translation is CASSAETVVDGNEQFF.

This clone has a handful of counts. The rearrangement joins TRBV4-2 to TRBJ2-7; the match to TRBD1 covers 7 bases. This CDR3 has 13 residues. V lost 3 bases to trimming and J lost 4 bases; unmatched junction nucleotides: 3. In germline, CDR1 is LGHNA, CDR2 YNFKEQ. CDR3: CASSQTGNYEQYF. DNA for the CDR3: TGTGCCAGCAGCCAGACAGGGAATTACGAGCAGTACTTC.

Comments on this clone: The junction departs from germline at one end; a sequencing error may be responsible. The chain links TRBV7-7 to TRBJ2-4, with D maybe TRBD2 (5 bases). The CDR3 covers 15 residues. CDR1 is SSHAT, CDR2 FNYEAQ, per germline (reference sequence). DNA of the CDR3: TGTGCTAGCAGCGGAAGGACTGTGGCCAAAAACATTCAGTACTTC. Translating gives CASSGRTVAKNIQYF. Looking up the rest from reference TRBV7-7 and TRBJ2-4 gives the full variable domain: GAGVSQSPRYKVTKRGQDVTLRCDPISSHATLYWYQQALGQGPEFLTYFNYEAQPDKSGLPSDRFSAERPEGSISTLTIQRTEQRDSAMYRCASSGRTVAKNIQYFGAGTRLSVL.

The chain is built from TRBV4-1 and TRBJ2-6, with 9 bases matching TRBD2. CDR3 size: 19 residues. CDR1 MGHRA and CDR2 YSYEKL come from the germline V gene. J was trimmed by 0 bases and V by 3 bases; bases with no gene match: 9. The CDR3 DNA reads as TGCGCCAGCAGCCAGCTGCTACTAGCGGGCAGCTCTGGGGCCAACGTCCTGACTTTC. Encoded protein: CASSQLLLAGSSGANVLTF.

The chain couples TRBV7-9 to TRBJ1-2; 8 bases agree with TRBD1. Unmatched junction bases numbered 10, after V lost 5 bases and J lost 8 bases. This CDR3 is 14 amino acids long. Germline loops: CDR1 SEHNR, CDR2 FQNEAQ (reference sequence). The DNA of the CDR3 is TGTGCCAGCAGCCCCCCAGGGGGCCTTTGGGGCTACACCTTC. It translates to CASSPPGGLWGYTF.

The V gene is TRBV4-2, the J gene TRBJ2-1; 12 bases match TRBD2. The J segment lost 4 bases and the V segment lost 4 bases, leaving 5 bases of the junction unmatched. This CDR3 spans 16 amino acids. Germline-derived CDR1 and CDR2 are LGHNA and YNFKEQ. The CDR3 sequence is CASSPKTSGGYNEQFF. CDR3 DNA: TGTGCCAGCAGCCCCAAGACTAGCGGGGGATACAATGAGCAGTTCTTC.

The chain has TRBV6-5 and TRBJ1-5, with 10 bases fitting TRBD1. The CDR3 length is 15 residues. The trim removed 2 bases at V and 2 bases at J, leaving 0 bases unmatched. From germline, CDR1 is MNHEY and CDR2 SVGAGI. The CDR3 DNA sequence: TGTGCCAGCAGTTACGGGACAGGGGGCAATCAGCCCCAGCATTTT. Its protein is CASSYGTGGNQPQHF.

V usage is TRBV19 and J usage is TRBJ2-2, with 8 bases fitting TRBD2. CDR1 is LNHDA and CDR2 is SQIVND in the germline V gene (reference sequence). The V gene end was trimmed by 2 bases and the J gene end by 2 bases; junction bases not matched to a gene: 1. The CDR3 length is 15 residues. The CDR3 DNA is TGTGCCAGTAGTATAAGCGGGGGTAACACCGGGGAGCTGTTTTTT. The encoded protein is CASSISGGNTGELFF.

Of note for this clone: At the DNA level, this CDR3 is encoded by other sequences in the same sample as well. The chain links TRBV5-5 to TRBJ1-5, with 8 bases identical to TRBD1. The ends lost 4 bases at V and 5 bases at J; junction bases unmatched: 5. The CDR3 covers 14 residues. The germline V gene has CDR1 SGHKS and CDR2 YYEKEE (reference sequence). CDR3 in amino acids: CASSLGQADQPQHF. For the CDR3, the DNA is TGTGCCAGCAGCCTGGGACAGGCGGATCAGCCCCAGCATTTT.

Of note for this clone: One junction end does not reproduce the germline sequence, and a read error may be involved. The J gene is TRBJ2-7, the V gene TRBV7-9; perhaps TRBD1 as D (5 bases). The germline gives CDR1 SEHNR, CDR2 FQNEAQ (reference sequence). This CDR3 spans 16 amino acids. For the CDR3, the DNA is TGTTCCAGCAGCTTCCTCACAGGTTCACATCGGGACGAGCAGTACTTC. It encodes CSSSFLTGSHRDEQYF.

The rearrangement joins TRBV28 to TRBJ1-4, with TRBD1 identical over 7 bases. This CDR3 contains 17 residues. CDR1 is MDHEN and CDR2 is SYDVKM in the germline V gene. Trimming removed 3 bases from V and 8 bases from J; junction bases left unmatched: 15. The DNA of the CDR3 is TGTGCCAGCAGTTTTAGGGGCGCGAGGGGGCTGAGGGAAAAACTGTTTTTT. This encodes CASSFRGARGLREKLFF.

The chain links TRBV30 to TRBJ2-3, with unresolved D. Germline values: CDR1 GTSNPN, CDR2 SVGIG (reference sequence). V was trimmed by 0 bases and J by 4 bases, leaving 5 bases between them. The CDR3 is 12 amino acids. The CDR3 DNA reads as TGTGCCTGGAGTGTGGGCCCAGATACGCAGTATTTT. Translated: CAWSVGPDTQYF. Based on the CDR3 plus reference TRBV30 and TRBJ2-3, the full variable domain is SQTIHQWPATLVQPVGSPLSLECTVEGTSNPNLYWYRQAAGRGLQLLFYSVGIGQISSEVPQNLSASRPQDRQFILSSKKLLLSDSGFYLCAWSVGPDTQYFGPGTRLTVL.

The CDR3 spells CASSVVSHNNEQFF. The CDR3, as DNA: TGTGCCAGCAGCGTAGTTTCACATAACAATGAGCAGTTCTTC. This chain links TRBV9 with TRBJ2-1; D uncertain. The CDR3 is made up of 14 amino acids. Germline CDR1 and CDR2: SGDLS and YYNGEE. Trimming took off 0 bases at V and 5 bases at J, with 9 bases between the two ends.

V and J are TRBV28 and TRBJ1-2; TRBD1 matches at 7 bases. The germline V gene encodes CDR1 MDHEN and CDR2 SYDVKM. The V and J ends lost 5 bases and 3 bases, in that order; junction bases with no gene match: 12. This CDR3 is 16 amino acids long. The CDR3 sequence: CASSRVGQFPHYGYTF. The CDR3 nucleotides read TGTGCCAGCAGTCGGGTGGGACAGTTCCCTCACTATGGCTACACCTTC.

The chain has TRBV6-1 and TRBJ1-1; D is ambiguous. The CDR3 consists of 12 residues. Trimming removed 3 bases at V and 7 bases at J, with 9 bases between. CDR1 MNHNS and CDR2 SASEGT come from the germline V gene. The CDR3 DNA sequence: TGTGCCAGCAGTGAGCGGCCTTATGAAGCTTTCTTT. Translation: CASSERPYEAFF.

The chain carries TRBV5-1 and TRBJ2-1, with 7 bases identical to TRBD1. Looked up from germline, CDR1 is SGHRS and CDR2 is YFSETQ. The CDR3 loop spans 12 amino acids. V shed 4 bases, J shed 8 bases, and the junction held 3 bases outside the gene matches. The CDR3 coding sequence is TGCGCCAGCAGCACGGGACAGCATGAGCAGTTCTTC. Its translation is CASSTGQHEQFF.

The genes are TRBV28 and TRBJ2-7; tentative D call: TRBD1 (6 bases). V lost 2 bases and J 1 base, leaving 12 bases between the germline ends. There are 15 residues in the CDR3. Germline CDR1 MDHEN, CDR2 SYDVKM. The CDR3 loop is CASSLVGTQSYEQYF. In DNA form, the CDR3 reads TGTGCCAGCAGTTTAGTTGGGACACAATCCTACGAGCAGTACTTC.

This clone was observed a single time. The CDR3 nucleotides read TGTGCCAGCACAGGACTAGCGGAGACCCAGTACTTC. This codes for CASTGLAETQYF. V usage is TRBV2 and J usage is TRBJ2-5, with TRBD2 identical over 9 bases. Per germline, CDR1 SNHLY and CDR2 FYNNEI. V dropped 7 bases and J dropped 5; count of bases not matched to a gene: 2. The CDR3 consists of 12 residues.

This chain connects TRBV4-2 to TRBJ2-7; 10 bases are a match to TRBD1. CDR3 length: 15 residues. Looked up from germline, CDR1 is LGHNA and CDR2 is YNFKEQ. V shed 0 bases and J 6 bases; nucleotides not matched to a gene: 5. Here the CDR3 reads CASSQDRTGGREQYF. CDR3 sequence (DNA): TGTGCCAGCAGCCAAGATCGGACAGGGGGTCGCGAGCAGTACTTC.

CDR3 loop: CASSSGTRSGTDTYEQYF. The CDR3 DNA reads TGTGCCAGCAGCTCCGGGACAAGATCCGGGACAGATACCTACGAGCAGTACTTC. J is TRBJ2-7 and V is TRBV11-2; 7 bases are a match to TRBD1. The J segment lost 2 bases and the V segment lost 4 bases, leaving 17 bases of the junction unmatched. This CDR3 contains 18 residues. Germline loops: CDR1 SGHAT, CDR2 FQNNGV.

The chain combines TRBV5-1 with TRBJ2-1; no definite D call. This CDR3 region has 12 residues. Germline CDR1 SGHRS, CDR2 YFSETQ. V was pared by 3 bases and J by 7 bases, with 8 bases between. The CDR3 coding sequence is TGCGCCAGCAGCTCCTTCGGGAATGAGCAGTTCTTC. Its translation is CASSSFGNEQFF.